This T cell receptor beta chain was identified in a study of T cell repertoires in cytomegalovirus infection. This clonotype has only one observation. Its antigen is not known. The CDR3 sequence is 18 residues long. Trimming left V 2 bases short and J 1 base short, with 19 bases between. CDR1 and CDR2 from the germline V gene are MNHEY and SVGEGT. TCRdb ran MiXCR on the reads and lists one entry per CDR3 protein. The sample lists hundreds of thousands of distinct CDR3 sequences, about 33% occurring once. The gene calls are TRBV6-2 or TRBV6-3 and TRBJ2-3; D is perhaps TRBD2 (7 bases). Specimen: cultured PBMCs, collected from culture after CMV antigen stimulation. This clonotype was sampled from a human donor in good health (CMV status not recorded). Some clones in this sample may be carry-over from other donors' samples. The CDR3 sequence: CASSYVGGHKDGTDTQYF. The CDR3 coding sequence is TGTGCCAGCAGTTACGTCGGGGGGCACAAAGATGGCACAGATACGCAGTATTTT.